This T cell receptor beta chain was found in a study of blood T cell repertoires in COVID-19. The CDR3 spans 15 residues. V shed 5 bases and J 2 bases; nucleotides not matched to a gene: 6. Germline-derived CDR1 and CDR2 are MDHEN and SYDVKM. Here immunoSEQ multiplex PCR was the method, and the copy in TCRdb shows in-frame clones only, minus some. The sample lists some 320,000 clones, approximately 81% occurring once. This sequence joins TRBV28 and TRBJ2-7, with TRBD1 matching over 10 bases. Sequenced sample: PBMCs or T cells enriched from blood (not recorded which). The clonotype was recovered from a woman between 25 and 40 years old who had been exposed to COVID-19. The CDR3 loop reads CASSPRTGGPYEQYF. CDR3 DNA sequence: TGTGCCAGCAGTCCCCGGACAGGGGGACCCTACGAGCAGTACTTC. Drawing the rest from reference TRBV28 and TRBJ2-7, the complete variable domain is DVKVTQSSRYLVKRTGEKVFLECVQDMDHENMFWYRQDPGLGLRLIYFSYDVKMKEKGDIPEGYSVSREKKERFSLILESASTNQTSMYLCASSPRTGGPYEQYFGPGTRLTVT.